One sample yielded the 2 T cell receptor beta chains listed below, sequenced in a study of T cells in Graves' hyperthyroidism and ophthalmopathy. TCR beta CDR3 regions were amplified from RNA transcripts. In the first-round RT-PCR of the TCR CDR3, the HTBI primer set was used. TCRdb called the multiplex PCR reads again in MiXCR, with one record for every CDR3 protein. The table lists roughly 510,000 distinct CDR3 sequences, less than 25% of them singletons. Sequencing used blood. The receptors stem from a man between 18 and 29 years old with Graves' hyperthyroidism.

This clonotype was found many times. The V and J genes are TRBV20-1 and TRBJ1-5, with D tentatively TRBD1 (5 bases). V lost 7 bases and J lost 1, with 11 bases in between. This CDR3 region has 13 residues. CDR1 and CDR2 (germline): DFQATT, SNEGSKA (reference sequence). The CDR3 nucleotides read TGCAGTGTGCGGGGCGGGAGCAATCAGCCCCAGCATTTT. Translating gives CSVRGGSNQPQHF.

This clonotype has only a few counts. The rearrangement uses TRBV28 and TRBJ2-7; weak D call: TRBD2 (6 bases). V lost 3 bases and J lost 4, with 16 bases in between. The CDR3 consists of 15 residues. Looked up from germline, CDR1 is MDHEN and CDR2 is SYDVKM. CDR3 sequence: CASSFGGVQTYEQYF. In DNA form, the CDR3 reads TGTGCCAGCAGTTTCGGCGGGGTTCAGACTTACGAGCAGTACTTC.